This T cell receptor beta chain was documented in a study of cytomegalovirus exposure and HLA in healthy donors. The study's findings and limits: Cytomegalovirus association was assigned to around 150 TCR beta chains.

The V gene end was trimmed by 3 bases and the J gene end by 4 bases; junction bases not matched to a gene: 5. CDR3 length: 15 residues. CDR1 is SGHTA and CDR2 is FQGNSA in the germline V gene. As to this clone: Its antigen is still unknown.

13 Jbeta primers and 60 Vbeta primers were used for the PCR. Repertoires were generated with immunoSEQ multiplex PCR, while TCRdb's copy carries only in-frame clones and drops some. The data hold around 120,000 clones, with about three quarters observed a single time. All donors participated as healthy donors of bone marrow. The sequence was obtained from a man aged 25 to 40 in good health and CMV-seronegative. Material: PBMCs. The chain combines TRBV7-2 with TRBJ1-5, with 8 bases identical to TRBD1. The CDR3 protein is CASSLTGTGNQPQHF. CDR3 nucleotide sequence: TGTGCCAGCAGCTTGACAGGGACAGGAAATCAGCCCCAGCATTTT.